These 16 T cell receptor beta chains were all obtained from the same sample, sequenced in a study of T-cell reconstitution after alpha-beta-depleted transplantation in children. Unique molecular identifiers were incorporated when the TCRbeta library was constructed. MiXCR, applied by TCRdb to the PCR reads, yields one record per CDR3 protein. The sample has about 580,000 distinct CDR3 sequences; approximately 30% are singletons. Sample: PBMCs, taken before TCRalphabeta/CD19-depleted stem cell transplant. The origin of the receptors is a boy under two years old with Wiskott-Aldrich syndrome, due to receive a stem cell transplant.

This clonotype was observed a handful of times. The genes are TRBV10-3 and TRBJ2-1; 8 nucleotides match TRBD2. The CDR3 spans 14 residues. V trimming: 6 bases; J trimming: 3 bases; junction bases outside the gene matches: 4. In germline, CDR1 is ENHRY, CDR2 SYGVKD. The CDR3 coding sequence is TGTGCCATCAGGAAAGCGGGAGACTACAATGAGCAGTTCTTC. The encoded protein is CAIRKAGDYNEQFF.

This clonotype was observed a single time. CDR3 nucleotide sequence: TGCGCCAGCAGCCCAGGGATCATACCAGAAGCTTTCTTT. Its translation: CASSPGIIPEAFF. The chain combines TRBV5-1 with TRBJ1-1; a weak D match, TRBD1 (5 bases). The CDR3 sequence is 13 residues long. Germline V gene data show CDR1 as SGHRS and CDR2 as YFSETQ. The ends were cut back, 4 bases at V and 8 bases at J, with 15 bases in the middle.

This rearrangement joins TRBV20-1 to TRBJ1-1; the D is unclear. CDR1 and CDR2 (germline): DFQATT, SNEGSKA (reference sequence). The CDR3 runs to 14 residues. V was clipped by 1 base and J by 3 bases, with 12 bases between them. The CDR3 protein is CSARGGRGHTEAFF. Written as DNA, the CDR3 is TGCAGTGCTAGAGGCGGGCGGGGTCACACTGAAGCTTTCTTT.

V is TRBV27 and J is TRBJ2-2; possibly TRBD1 for D (5 bases). V shed 1 base and J shed 0 bases, with 9 bases lying between them. CDR1 and CDR2 from the germline V gene are MNHEY and SMNVEV (reference sequence). The CDR3 has 16 amino acids. The chain's CDR3 is CASSLLSRANTGELFF. Here the CDR3 DNA reads TGTGCCAGCAGTTTATTATCCAGGGCGAACACCGGGGAGCTGTTTTTT.

The chain employs TRBV27 and TRBJ2-1; maybe TRBD2 (5 bases). V lost 5 bases to trimming and J lost 7 bases, with 27 bases between them. This CDR3 contains 18 residues. In germline, CDR1 is MNHEY, CDR2 SMNVEV (reference sequence). CDR3 sequence (DNA): TGTGCCAGCAGTCCTGCATCCGTATCGCGGGTAATGCGGAATGAGCAGTTCTTC. The encoded protein is CASSPASVSRVMRNEQFF.

This clonotype was recorded only once. The chain couples TRBV20-1 to TRBJ1-2; TRBD1 agrees at 9 bases. The CDR3 is 13 amino acids. V was pared by 4 bases and J by 4 bases, with 4 bases of the junction left unmatched. Germline V gene data show CDR1 as DFQATT and CDR2 as SNEGSKA (reference sequence). For the CDR3, the DNA is TGCAGTGCTAAGGACAGGGGACCCTATGGCTACACCTTC. Amino acids: CSAKDRGPYGYTF.

CDR3 bases: TGTGCCAGCAGTGAAGTTGGGACAGGGCGCTCACCCCTCCACTTT. This codes for CASSEVGTGRSPLHF. The rearrangement links TRBV6-1 to TRBJ1-6, with 9 bases aligning to TRBD1. The length of the CDR3 is 15 residues. J was trimmed by 10 bases and V by 1 base; bases with no gene match: 5. Germline V CDR1 and CDR2: MNHNS, SASEGT.

The gene calls are TRBV3-1 and TRBJ2-7; possible D gene TRBD1, 6 bases. Trimming took 2 bases from V and 1 from J, leaving 12 bases between them. The CDR3 has 15 residues. The germline CDR1 and CDR2 sequences are LGHDT and YNNKEL (reference sequence). This CDR3 is CASSQNREGSYEQYF. Written as DNA, the CDR3 is TGTGCCAGCAGCCAAAACAGGGAAGGATCCTACGAGCAGTACTTC.

The V call is TRBV5-1, the J call TRBJ1-6; 10 nucleotides match TRBD1. The V gene's germline CDR1 is SGHRS and CDR2 YFSETQ. The CDR3 is 15 amino acids. V lost 4 bases to trimming and J lost 9 bases; unmatched junction nucleotides: 7. The CDR3 region is CASSVGQGNISPLHF. The CDR3 DNA is TGCGCCAGCAGCGTGGGACAGGGGAATATTTCACCCCTCCACTTT. Combining the CDR3 with reference TRBV5-1 and TRBJ1-6 gives the whole variable domain KAGVTQTPRYLIKTRGQQVTLSCSPISGHRSVSWYQQTPGQGLQFLFEYFSETQRNKGNFPGRFSGRQFSNSRSEMNVSTLELGDSALYLCASSVGQGNISPLHFGNGTRLTVT.

V is TRBV5-1 and J is TRBJ1-1; D might be TRBD1 (5 bases). Trimming removed 5 bases at V and 6 bases at J, with 14 bases between. Germline CDR1 SGHRS, CDR2 YFSETQ. This CDR3 contains 13 residues. The chain's CDR3 is CASRGEGFSEAFF. CDR3 nucleotides: TGCGCCAGCAGGGGGGAGGGCTTTTCTGAAGCTTTCTTT.

This clonotype showed up just a few times. The J gene is TRBJ2-1, the V gene TRBV29-1; possibly TRBD1 or TRBD2 for D (5 bases each). Trimming left V 7 bases short and J 8 bases short, with 21 bases between. CDR1 SQVTM and CDR2 ANQGSEA come from the germline V gene. The CDR3 totals 14 residues. CDR3 bases: TGCAGCGCTGAGGGGTGGATGTTTGTAGATGAGCAGTTCTTC. It translates to CSAEGWMFVDEQFF.

V and J are TRBV12-3 or TRBV12-4 and TRBJ1-2; 8 bases match TRBD1. The trim removed 7 bases at V and 8 bases at J, leaving 12 bases unmatched. CDR3 length equals 14 residues. CDR3 coding DNA: TGTGCCAGCAATTGGTTGACAGGGGAGGGCGGCTACACCTTC. This sequence encodes CASNWLTGEGGYTF.

This clonotype occurred many times. V and J are TRBV20-1 and TRBJ2-3; 7 bases align to TRBD1. V was pared by 4 bases and J by 6 bases, with 16 bases of the junction left unmatched. The CDR3 sequence is 16 residues long. CDR1 is DFQATT and CDR2 is SNEGSKA in the germline V gene (reference sequence). The CDR3 sequence is CSATKGATMMSDTQYF. CDR3 DNA sequence: TGCAGTGCTACGAAGGGGGCCACGATGATGTCGGATACGCAGTATTTT.

The chain recombines TRBV28 with TRBJ2-4; 9 nucleotides agree with TRBD1. Germline V gene sequence: CDR1 MDHEN, CDR2 SYDVKM. V was clipped by 3 bases and J by 1 base; unmatched bases: 10. The CDR3 spans 18 residues. For the CDR3, the DNA is TGTGCCAGCAGTTTCCCTGACAGGGGGTCGGCGGCCAAAAACATTCAGTACTTC. Protein: CASSFPDRGSAAKNIQYF.

This clonotype was seen a few times. The rearrangement uses TRBV5-1 and TRBJ2-2; 12 positions agree with TRBD2. Germline assignment: CDR1 SGHRS and CDR2 YFSETQ. The V segment lost 3 bases and the J segment 7 bases; nucleotides outside the gene matches: 4. CDR3 length: 15 residues. This chain's CDR3 is CASSSTSGSSGELFF. DNA of the CDR3: TGCGCCAGCAGCTCGACTAGCGGGAGTAGCGGGGAGCTGTTTTTT.

At least ten counts were recorded for this clonotype. The V call is TRBV10-3, the J call TRBJ2-7; perhaps TRBD1 as D (6 bases). Germline assignment: CDR1 ENHRY and CDR2 SYGVKD. The CDR3 runs 14 residues. Trimming removed 4 bases from V and 2 bases from J, with 12 bases in between. The CDR3: CAISGRDTPYEQYF. The CDR3, as DNA: TGTGCCATCAGTGGAAGGGACACTCCCTACGAGCAGTACTTC.